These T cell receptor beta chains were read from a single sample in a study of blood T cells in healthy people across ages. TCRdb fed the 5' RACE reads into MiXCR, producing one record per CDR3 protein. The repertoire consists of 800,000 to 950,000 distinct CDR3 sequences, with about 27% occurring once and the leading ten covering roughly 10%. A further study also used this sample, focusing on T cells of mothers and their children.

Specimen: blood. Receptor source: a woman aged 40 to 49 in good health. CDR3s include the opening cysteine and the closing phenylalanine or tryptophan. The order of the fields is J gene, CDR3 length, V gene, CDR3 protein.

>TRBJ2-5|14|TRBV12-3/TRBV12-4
CASTDQLASQTQYF
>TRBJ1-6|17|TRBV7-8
CASSPLPGQSLNSPLHF
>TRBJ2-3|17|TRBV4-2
CASSHWGQGATSDTQYF
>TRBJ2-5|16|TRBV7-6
CASSDGNRGASETQYF
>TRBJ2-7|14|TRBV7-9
CASSYTDRAYEQYF
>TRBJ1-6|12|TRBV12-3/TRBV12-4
CASSSLYSPLHF
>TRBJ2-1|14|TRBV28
CASADREFYNEQFF
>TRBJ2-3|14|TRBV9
CASSPWTVTDTQYF
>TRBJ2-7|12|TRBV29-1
CSVEGTGDEQYF
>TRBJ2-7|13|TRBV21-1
CASITGSSYEQYF
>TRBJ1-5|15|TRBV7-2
CASSQDGLVNQPQHF
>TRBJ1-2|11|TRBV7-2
CASSPDRENTF
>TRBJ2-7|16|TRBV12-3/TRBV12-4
CASSLRTGGASGEQYF
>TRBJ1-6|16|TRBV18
CASSPPSLDRRSPLHF
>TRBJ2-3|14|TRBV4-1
CAGSQDQPADTQYF
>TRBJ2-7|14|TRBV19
CASSIGALAYEQYF
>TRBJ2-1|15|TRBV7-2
CASSFQGGGDNEQFF
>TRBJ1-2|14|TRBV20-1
CSAIPLAGAGGYTF
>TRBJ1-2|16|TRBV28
CASSLPEQGAKAGYTF
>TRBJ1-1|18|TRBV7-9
CASSSSGTGPRRNTEAFF
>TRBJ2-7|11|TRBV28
CASFSSYEQYF
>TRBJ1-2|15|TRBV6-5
CASSYSSVRNYGYTF
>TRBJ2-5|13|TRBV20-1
CSARGRSQETQYF
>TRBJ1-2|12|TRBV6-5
CASSYPEDGHTF
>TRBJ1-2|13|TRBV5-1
CASSRGENYSYTF
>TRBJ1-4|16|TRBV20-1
CSARENLLGTNEKLFF
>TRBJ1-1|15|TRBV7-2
CASSFRGQWDTEAFF
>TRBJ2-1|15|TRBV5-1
CASSVGTSGMGEQFF
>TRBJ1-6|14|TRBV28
CASSFSGVGSPLHF
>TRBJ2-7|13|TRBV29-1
CSVAGTHRYEQYF
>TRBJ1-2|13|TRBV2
CASRERGVGGYTF
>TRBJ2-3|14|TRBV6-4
CASSERGEGDTQYF
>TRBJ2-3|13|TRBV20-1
CSARTGTGQMQYF
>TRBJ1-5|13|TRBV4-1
CASSQDWAGSIHF
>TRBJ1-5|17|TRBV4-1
CASSQDPGSKINQPQHF
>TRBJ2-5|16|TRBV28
CASREGTSGDQETQYF
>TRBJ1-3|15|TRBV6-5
CASTRWKGSGNTIYF
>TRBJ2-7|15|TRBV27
CASSLVSRSPYEQYF
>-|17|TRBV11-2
CASSLGIRAGVPYEQFF
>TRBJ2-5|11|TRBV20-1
CSWASQQTQYF
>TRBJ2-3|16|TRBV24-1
CATSDSVSGYTDTQYF
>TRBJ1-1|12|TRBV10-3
CAVRASDTEAFF
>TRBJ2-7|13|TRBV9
CASSHGGTYEQYF
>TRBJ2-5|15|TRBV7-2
CASSLGTGLGETQYF
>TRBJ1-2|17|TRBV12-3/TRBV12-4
CASSAGTRKFTNYGYTF